This T cell receptor (beta chain) is from a study of blood T cell repertoires in COVID-19. Study in general: From the United States, Italy and Spain came samples of acute and convalescent COVID-19. In each case, the material was cDNA or gDNA derived from T cells, B-cell-depleted T cells, or PBMCs.

Germline V gives CDR1 SGHRS, CDR2 YFSETQ. The CDR3 consists of 14 residues. Germline trimming cut 0 bases from V and 8 bases from J; bases unmatched to any gene: 2. Per the original data handling: Estimates of nucleated cell counts were drawn from the amplification of reference gene primers. The assay was immunoSEQ multiplex PCR, and TCRdb's table has in-frame clones only and misses some. V, J and clone size are those of that table, while D and trimming were read from the DNA. Counted here are over 110,000 clones, about 76% occurring once; the ten biggest clones make up 10% to 15%. The clonotype was recovered from a man aged 80 or over with acute or convalescent COVID-19. The source material was peripheral blood. The gene calls are TRBV5-1 and TRBJ2-3; 11 nucleotides agree with TRBD2. In DNA, the CDR3 is TGCGCCAGCAGCTTGGGTCTAGCGGGGGGTACGCAGTATTTT. Translating it yields CASSLGLAGGTQYF.